A single TCR beta chain is shown here with its context. This sample was included in a study of blood T cell repertoires in COVID-19. V was trimmed by 4 bases and J by 3 bases, leaving 10 bases between them. The CDR3 is made up of 13 amino acids. Those who participated ranged in age from about 18 to 89 years and resided in under 25 US areas. Symptom resolution, clearance, or two negative PCRs marked donors in Cohort 3 as recovered. The method was immunoSEQ multiplex PCR; TCRdb's version includes in-frame clones alone and lacks a portion of them. The table shows 250,000 to 350,000 clones, with roughly 86% occurring only once.

The gene calls are TRBV12-3 or TRBV12-4 and TRBJ2-7; maybe TRBD2 (7 bases). Sequenced material: PBMCs or T cells enriched from blood (not recorded which). This receptor was identified in a woman in her 30s who had recovered from COVID-19. This CDR3 is CASSWGGLYEQYF. The CDR3 DNA follows: TGTGCCAGCAGTTGGGGGGGGCTCTACGAGCAGTACTTC.